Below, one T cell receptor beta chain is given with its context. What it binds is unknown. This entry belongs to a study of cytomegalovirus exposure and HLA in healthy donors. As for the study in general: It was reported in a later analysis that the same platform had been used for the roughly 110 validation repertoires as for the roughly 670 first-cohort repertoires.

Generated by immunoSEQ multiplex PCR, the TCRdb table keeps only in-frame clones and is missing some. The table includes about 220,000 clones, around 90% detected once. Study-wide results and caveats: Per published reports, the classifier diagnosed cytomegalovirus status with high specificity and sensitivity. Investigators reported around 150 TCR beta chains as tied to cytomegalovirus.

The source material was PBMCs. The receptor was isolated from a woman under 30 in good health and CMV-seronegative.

CDR3 sequence reads: CASSAHLPTGYYYSNQPQHF. For the CDR3, the DNA is TGTGCCAGCAGTGCCCACTTACCGACAGGGTATTATTATAGCAATCAGCCCCAGCATTTT. The V call is TRBV6-1, the J call TRBJ1-5, with 7 bases identical to TRBD1. V shed 4 bases, J shed 0 bases, and the junction held 18 bases outside the gene matches. This CDR3 has 20 residues. From germline, CDR1 is MNHNS and CDR2 SASEGT.